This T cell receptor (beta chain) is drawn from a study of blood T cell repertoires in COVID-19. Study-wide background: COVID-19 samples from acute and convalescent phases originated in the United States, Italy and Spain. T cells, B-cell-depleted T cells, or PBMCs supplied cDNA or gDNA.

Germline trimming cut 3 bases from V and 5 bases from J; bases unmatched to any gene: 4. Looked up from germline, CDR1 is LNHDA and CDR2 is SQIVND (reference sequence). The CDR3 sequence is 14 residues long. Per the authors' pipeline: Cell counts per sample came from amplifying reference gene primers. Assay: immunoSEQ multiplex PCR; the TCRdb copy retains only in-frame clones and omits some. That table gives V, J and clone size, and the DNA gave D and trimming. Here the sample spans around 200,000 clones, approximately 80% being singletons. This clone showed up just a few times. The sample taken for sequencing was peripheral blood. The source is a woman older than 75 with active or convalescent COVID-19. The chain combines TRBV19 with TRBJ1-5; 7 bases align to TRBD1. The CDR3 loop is CASSIEGAHQPQHF. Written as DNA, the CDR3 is TGTGCCAGTAGTATCGAGGGGGCCCATCAGCCCCAGCATTTT.